This T cell receptor beta chain was sequenced in a study of post-analysis software for immune sequencing data (dated by TCRdb to about 2015). For the wider study: Disease courses on record covered relapsing-remitting, secondary progressive and progressive-relapsing multiple sclerosis, though some patients had no subtype annotation. A subset of samples was prepared in parallel using single-end sample barcoding, then pooled and co-amplified after Illumina adapter ligation. The patient repertoires were compared against 10 to 12 previously published healthy control repertoires obtained from donors aged about 6 to 27 years.

The receptor library was made with PCR. The instrument given in TCRdb is Illumina HiSeq 2500. To reduce PCR and sequencing biases, unique molecular identifiers were built into the TCR beta cDNA libraries. Roughly 0.5 million cDNA molecules were obtained per 1 to 10 million input T cells, so each molecule approximated one T cell. Patient libraries were prepared and sequenced with the same protocol used for the earlier healthy control dataset. Samples belonging to the same batch were prepared together, multiplexed and sequenced on a shared HiSeq lane. Regarding the original processing steps: MIGEC was used to process the raw barcoded reads, and molecular identifier groups with only a single read were discarded before consensus assembly and CDR3 extraction. VDJtools was used for post-analysis of the clonotype tables, and diversity was normalized by down-sampling every dataset to the size of the smallest sample. In repertoire overlap clustering, CDR3 amino acid sequences, but not nucleotide sequences, were matched to correct batch-related cross-sample contamination. Clones were called with MiXCR by TCRdb after fastp trimmed the public reads at Q25, and only in-frame beta chains were retained. Each CDR3 protein appears once, grouped with its most common genes and DNA. The V and J calls follow TCRdb's processing rather than the paper's. The sample data list 350,000 to 450,000 distinct CDR3 sequences, and around 37% of these were observed just once. The ten largest make up around 15% of the sample.

On the study overall, not on this receptor specifically: The multiple sclerosis patient group was slightly younger than the control group. Normalized Chao1 diversity was significantly lower in multiple sclerosis patients than controls, suggesting substantial peripheral T-cell clonal expansion. Direct clustering with F measure revealed strong co-clustering of samples prepared in the same batch, which led to a batch-effect correction. Patients showed significantly higher frequencies than controls for roughly five TRBV segments, among them TRBV5-6, TRBV5-1 and TRBV20-1.

To demonstrate the VDJtools post-analysis software, TCR beta repertoires were profiled from the peripheral blood of roughly 12 young patients with multiple sclerosis. The multiple sclerosis patients were children and adolescents between roughly 6 and 17 years of age. The CDR3, cysteine through phenylalanine, is 15 amino acids long. Only the CDR3 part of the read is kept: 45 bases, read in frame from the first base. V and J lose 4 bases and 3 bases, and a span of 12 bases separates them. A remark on this clonotype: Its antigen has not been determined. There are no base qualities to consult, and no much larger clone falls within one base.

The receptor's source is a girl between 10 and 17 years old with multiple sclerosis. Recombination linked TRBV12-3 or TRBV12-4 to TRBJ2-2, with the D call perhaps TRBD1 or TRBD2, as 5 bases match in each case. Material: blood. The CDR3 reads as follows: CASSSGRDHTGELFF. The DNA sequence is given as TGTGCCAGCAGTTCGGGCCGGGACCACACCGGGGAGCTGTTTTTT.